This T cell receptor (beta chain) was captured by sequencing in a study of OX40 agonist ivuxolimab in advanced cancers. About the research overall: The dose-escalation cohort had hepatocellular carcinoma, melanoma, renal cell or head and neck cancer. At roughly 80% male, the cohort had a mean age of 60 years, ranging from 23 to 79.

Here immunoSEQ multiplex PCR was the method, and the copy in TCRdb shows in-frame clones only, minus some. The sample has roughly 64,000 clones; more than 75% are singletons. Systemic immunosuppression or a history of autoimmune disease excluded patients. A remark on this clone: The antigen remains undetermined.

Study conclusions and caveats: Partial responders at 0.1-3.0 mg/kg had among the lowest clonal expansion.

The receptor was isolated from an adult with an advanced solid tumor such as melanoma, head and neck, liver or kidney cancer. The input for sequencing was CD4+ or CD8+ T cells sorted from blood, taken in a trial of the OX40 agonist ivuxolimab.

In nucleotides, the CDR3 is TGTGCCAGCAGCCGGGACGGAGGCACAGATACGCAGTATTTT. Protein: CASSRDGGTDTQYF. The chain combines TRBV7-2 with TRBJ2-3; tentatively, D is TRBD1 or TRBD2 (5 bases each). The CDR3 is 14 amino acids. Germline V lookup: CDR1 SGHTA, CDR2 FQGNSA. Trimming cost V 5 bases and J 1 base, with 10 bases left between them.